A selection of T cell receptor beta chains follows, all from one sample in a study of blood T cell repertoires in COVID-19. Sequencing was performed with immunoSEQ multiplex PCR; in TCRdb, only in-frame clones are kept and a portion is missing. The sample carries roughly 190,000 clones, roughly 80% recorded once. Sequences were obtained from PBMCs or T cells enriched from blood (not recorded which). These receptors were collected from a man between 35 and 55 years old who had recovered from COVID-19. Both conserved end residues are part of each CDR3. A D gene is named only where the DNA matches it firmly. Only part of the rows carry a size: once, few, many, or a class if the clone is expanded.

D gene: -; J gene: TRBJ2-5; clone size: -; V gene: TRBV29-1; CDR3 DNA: TGCAGCGTTGAAAGGCAGCGCGCGGAGACCCAGTACTTC; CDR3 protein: CSVERQRAETQYF
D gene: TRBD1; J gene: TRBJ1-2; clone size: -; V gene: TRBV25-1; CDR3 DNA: TGTGCCAGCAGTCCCGGACAGGGGGCGGTTTTTACTGGCTACACCTTC; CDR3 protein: CASSPGQGAVFTGYTF
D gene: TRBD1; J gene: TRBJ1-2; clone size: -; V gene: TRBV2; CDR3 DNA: TGTGCCAGCACCCTCCGAGGGGGCAATCGAGGCTACACCTTC; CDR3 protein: CASTLRGGNRGYTF
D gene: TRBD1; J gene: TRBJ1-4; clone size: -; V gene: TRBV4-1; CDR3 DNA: TGCGCCAGCAGCTTACAGGGGGGTGCAACTAATGAAAAACTGTTTTTT; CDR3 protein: CASSLQGGATNEKLFF
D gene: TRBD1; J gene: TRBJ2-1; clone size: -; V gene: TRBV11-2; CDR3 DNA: TGTGCCAGCAGCCCTTCGGGACAGGGGGCGGAAAGCAATGAGCAGTTCTTC; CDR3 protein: CASSPSGQGAESNEQFF
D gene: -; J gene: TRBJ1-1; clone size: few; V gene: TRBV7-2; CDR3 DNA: TGTGCCAGCAGCACACGGAACACTGAAGCTTTCTTT; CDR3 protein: CASSTRNTEAFF
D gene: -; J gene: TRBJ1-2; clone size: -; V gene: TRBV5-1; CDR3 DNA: TGCGCCAGCAGCTTCGACAGTAACTATGGCTACACCTTC; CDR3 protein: CASSFDSNYGYTF
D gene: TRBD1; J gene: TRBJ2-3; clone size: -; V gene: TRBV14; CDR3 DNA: TGTGCCAGCAGCCATCTCGGGACAGCTACAGATACGCAGTATTTT; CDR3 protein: CASSHLGTATDTQYF
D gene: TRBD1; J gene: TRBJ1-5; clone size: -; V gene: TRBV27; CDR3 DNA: TGTGCCAGCAGTTTATACAGGGGAGGCAATCAGCCCCAGCATTTT; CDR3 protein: CASSLYRGGNQPQHF
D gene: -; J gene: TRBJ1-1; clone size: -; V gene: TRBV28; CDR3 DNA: TGTGCCAGCAGTTTGAGGGATATAGCTTTCTTT; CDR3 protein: CASSLRDIAFF
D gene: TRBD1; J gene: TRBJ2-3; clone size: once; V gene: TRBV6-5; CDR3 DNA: TGTGCCAGCAGTTACCGCGGACAGGGCACAGATACGCAGTATTTT; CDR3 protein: CASSYRGQGTDTQYF
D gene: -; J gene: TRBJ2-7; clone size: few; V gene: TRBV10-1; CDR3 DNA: TGCGCCAGCAGTCCATCCTCCGGGGCCTACGAGCAGTACTTC; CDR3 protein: CASSPSSGAYEQYF
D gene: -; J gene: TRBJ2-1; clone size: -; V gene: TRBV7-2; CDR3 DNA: TGTGCCAGCAGCTGGGGGGTGTACAATGAGCAGTTCTTC; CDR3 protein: CASSWGVYNEQFF
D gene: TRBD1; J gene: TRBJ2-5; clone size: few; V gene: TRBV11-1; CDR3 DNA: TGTGCCAGCAGCCAAAACCGGGACAGGATGGACACCCAGTACTTC; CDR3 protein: CASSQNRDRMDTQYF
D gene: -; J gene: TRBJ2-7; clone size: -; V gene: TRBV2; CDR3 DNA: TGTGCCAGCCGGGAACAGCCCTACGAGCAGTACTTC; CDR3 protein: CASREQPYEQYF
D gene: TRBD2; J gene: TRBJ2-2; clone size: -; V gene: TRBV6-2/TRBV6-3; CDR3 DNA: TGTGCCAGCAGTTATCACGGGGGGTACACCGGGGAGCTGTTTTTT; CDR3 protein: CASSYHGGYTGELFF
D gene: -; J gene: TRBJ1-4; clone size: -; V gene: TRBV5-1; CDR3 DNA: TGCGCCAGCAGCTTGGATGCCGGGGTACTGCGAAAACTGTTTTTT; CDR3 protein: CASSLDAGVLRKLFF
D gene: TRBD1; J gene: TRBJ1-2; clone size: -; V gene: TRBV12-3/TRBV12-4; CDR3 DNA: TGTGCCAGCAGTCAGGACCGGGACAGGGGGCTTACCTTC; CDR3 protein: CASSQDRDRGLTF
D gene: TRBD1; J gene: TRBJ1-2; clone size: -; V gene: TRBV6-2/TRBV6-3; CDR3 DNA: TGTGCCAGCAGTTCCCGCCCACCGGGACAGGGCTATGGCTACACCTTC; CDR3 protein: CASSSRPPGQGYGYTF
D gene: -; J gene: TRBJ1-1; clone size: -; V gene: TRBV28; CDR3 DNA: TGTGCCAGCAGTCAGAGGGGGGGGGCGAACACTGAAGCTTTCTTT; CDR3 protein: CASSQRGGANTEAFF
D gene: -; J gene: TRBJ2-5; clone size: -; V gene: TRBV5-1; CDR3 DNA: TGCGCCAGCAGCTTGGCGGGAGTCGAAGAGACCCAGTACTTC; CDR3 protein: CASSLAGVEETQYF
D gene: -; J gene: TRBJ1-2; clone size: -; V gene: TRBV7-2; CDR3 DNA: TGTGCCAGCAGCAGAAACGGGGGGCAAGGCTACACCTTC; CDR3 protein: CASSRNGGQGYTF
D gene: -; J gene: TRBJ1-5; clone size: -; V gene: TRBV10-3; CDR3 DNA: TGTGCCATCAGTGCACAGGGAAATCAGCCCCAGCATTTT; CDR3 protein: CAISAQGNQPQHF
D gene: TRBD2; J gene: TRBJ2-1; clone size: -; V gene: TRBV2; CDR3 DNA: TGTGCCAGCGGCCTAGCGGACAATGAGCAGTTCTTC; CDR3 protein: CASGLADNEQFF
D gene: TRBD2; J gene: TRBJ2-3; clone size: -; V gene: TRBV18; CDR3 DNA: TGTGCCAGCTCACCAGGGCTAGCGGGAGCCGAAGATACGCAGTATTTT; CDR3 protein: CASSPGLAGAEDTQYF
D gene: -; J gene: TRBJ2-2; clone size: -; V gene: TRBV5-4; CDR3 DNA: TGTGCCAGCAGCTTGGGGCGGGGAGCGGAGCTGTTTTTT; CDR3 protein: CASSLGRGAELFF
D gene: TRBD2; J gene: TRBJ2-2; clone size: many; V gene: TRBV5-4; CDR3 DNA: TGTGCCAGCAGCACGGGACTAGCGGGAGTTAGCACCGGGGAGCTGTTTTTT; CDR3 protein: CASSTGLAGVSTGELFF
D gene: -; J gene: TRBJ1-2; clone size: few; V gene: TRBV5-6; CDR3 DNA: TGTGCCAGCAGCCCGCGGACGGAGGGAAGGGGCTACACCTTC; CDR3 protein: CASSPRTEGRGYTF
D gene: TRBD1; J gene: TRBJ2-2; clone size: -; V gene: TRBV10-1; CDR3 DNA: TGCGCCAGCAGGGGACAGGGGGTCGGGGAGCTGTTTTTT; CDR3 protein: CASRGQGVGELFF
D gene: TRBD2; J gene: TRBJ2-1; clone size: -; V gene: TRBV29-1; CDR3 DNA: TGCAGCTTTCAAGGGACTAGCGGGAGGGCCGGGGATGAGCAGTTCTTC; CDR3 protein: CSFQGTSGRAGDEQFF
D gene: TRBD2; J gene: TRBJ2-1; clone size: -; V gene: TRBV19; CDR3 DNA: TGTGCCAGTACGAAGCGGGAGGAGGTTGAGCAGTTCTTC; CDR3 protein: CASTKREEVEQFF
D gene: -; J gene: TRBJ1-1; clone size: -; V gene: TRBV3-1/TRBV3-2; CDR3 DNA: TGTGCCAGCAGCCAAGGAGCCATAAACACTGAAGCTTTCTTT; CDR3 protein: CASSQGAINTEAFF
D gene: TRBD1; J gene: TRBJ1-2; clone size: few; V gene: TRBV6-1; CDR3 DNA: TGTGCCAGCAGTGAATTTGGACAGGGGCTTGGCTACACCTTC; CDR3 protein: CASSEFGQGLGYTF
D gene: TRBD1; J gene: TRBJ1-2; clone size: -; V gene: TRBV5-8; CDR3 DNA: TGTGCCAGCAGCAGAGGCGACAGGGGCTATGGCTACACCTTC; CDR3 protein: CASSRGDRGYGYTF
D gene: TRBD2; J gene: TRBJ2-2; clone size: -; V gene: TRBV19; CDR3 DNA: TGTGCCAGTAGTATAGATCGGCTTAGCGGGAGATTGCACACCGGGGAGCTGTTTTTT; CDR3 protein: CASSIDRLSGRLHTGELFF
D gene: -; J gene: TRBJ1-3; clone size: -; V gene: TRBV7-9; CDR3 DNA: TGTGCCAGCAGCTTCCAGGGTACTGGAAACACCATATATTTT; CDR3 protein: CASSFQGTGNTIYF
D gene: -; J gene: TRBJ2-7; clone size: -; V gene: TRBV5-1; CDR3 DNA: TGCGCCAGCAGCCCGGACTGGGGCTACGAGCAGTACTTC; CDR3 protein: CASSPDWGYEQYF
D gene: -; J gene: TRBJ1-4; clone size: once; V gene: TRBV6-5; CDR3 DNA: TGTGCCAGCAGTTACTCGATATCCACAGGGTACGAAAAACTGTTTTTT; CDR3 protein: CASSYSISTGYEKLFF
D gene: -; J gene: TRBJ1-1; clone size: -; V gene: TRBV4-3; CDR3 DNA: TGCGCCAGCAGCCAAGATCTTGGAGGGAGCACTGAAGCTTTCTTT; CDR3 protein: CASSQDLGGSTEAFF
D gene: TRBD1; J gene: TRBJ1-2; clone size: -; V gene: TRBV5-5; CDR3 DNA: TGTGCCAGCAGCTTTCAAGGGACAGGGGGCAATGGCTACACCTTC; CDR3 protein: CASSFQGTGGNGYTF